This T cell receptor (beta chain) was captured in a study of blood T cell repertoires in COVID-19. Study information: Collection of acute and convalescent COVID-19 samples took place in the United States, Italy and Spain. PBMCs, B-cell-depleted T cells, or T cells were the source of the cDNA or gDNA that made up the material.

Per the authors' pipeline: Nucleated cell counts were estimated from reference gene primer amplification. The protocol was immunoSEQ multiplex PCR, while the TCRdb copy is restricted to in-frame clones and leaves out a portion. The DNA was the basis for D and trimming; V, J and clone size are from that table. Found here are some 250,000 clones, approximately 84% of them singletons; the top ten hold approximately 4%. Germline lookup yields CDR1 SNHLY and CDR2 FYNNEI. This CDR3 region has 15 residues. Trimming left V 1 base short and J 7 bases short, with 14 bases between. Sample: peripheral blood. The clonotype was recovered from a man aged 50 to 60 with active or convalescent COVID-19. This sequence joins TRBV2 and TRBJ2-1; D gene uncertain. The CDR3 loop reads CASSEEKTPRNEQFF. CDR3 sequence (DNA): TGTGCCAGCAGTGAAGAAAAGACTCCTCGAAATGAGCAGTTCTTC.